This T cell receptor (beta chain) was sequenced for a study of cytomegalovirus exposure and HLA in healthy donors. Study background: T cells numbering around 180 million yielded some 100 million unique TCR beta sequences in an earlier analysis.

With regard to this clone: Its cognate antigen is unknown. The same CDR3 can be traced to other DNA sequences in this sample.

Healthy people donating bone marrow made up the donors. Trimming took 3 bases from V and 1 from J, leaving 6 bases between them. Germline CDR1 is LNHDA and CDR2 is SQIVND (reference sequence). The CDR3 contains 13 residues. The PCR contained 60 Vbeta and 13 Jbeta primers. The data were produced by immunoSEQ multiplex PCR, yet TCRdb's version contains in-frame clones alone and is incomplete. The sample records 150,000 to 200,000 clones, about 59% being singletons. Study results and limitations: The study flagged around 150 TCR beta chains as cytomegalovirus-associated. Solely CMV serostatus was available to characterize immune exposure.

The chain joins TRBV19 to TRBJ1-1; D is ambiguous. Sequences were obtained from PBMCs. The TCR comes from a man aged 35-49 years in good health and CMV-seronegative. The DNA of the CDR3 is TGTGCCAGTAGTATCCCCGGGAACACTGAAGCTTTCTTT. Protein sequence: CASSIPGNTEAFF.